These T cell receptor beta chains were read from a single sample in a study of a mutant IDH1 vaccine in newly diagnosed glioma. Their target antigens are unknown. Sequencing was performed with immunoSEQ multiplex PCR; in TCRdb, only in-frame clones are kept and a portion is missing. The sample has 110,000 or so clones, almost 90% seen once. Sequences were derived from PBMCs, sampled from a glioma patient whose treatment included an IDH1 peptide vaccine. These receptors were collected from a woman aged 50 to 60 with glioma. Each CDR3 is given with its conserved first and last residue. A D gene is named only where the DNA matches it firmly. Size is omitted from some rows. Given values are once, few, many or a class for expanded clones.

clone_size	j_call	d_call	v_call	cdr3_aa	cdr3_nt
NA	TRBJ2-7	NA	TRBV5-4	CASSPEERGEQYF	TGTGCCAGCAGCCCCGAGGAGCGTGGCGAGCAGTACTTC
NA	TRBJ1-5	NA	TRBV15	CATSRWGEAWSGESNQPQHF	TGTGCCACCAGCAGGTGGGGCGAGGCCTGGTCGGGGGAGAGCAATCAGCCCCAGCATTTT
NA	TRBJ2-3	NA	TRBV2	CASTVFTDTQYF	TGTGCCAGCACCGTATTCACAGATACGCAGTATTTT
NA	TRBJ2-7	TRBD1	TRBV6-5	CASRQGQVYEQYF	TGTGCCAGCAGGCAGGGACAGGTTTACGAGCAGTACTTC
NA	TRBJ1-5	NA	TRBV2	CASSDRTGTQPQHF	TGTGCCAGCAGTGACAGAACAGGGACCCAGCCCCAGCATTTT
once	TRBJ2-5	NA	TRBV18	CASSLPRRRGETQYF	TGTGCCAGCTCACTACCCCGCCGGCGGGGAGAGACCCAGTACTTC
NA	TRBJ2-7	TRBD2	TRBV28	CATEGSGGTSGSYYEQYF	TGTGCCACAGAGGGTTCGGGGGGGACTAGCGGAAGCTACTACGAGCAGTACTTC
NA	TRBJ2-2	TRBD2	TRBV7-3	CASRLAGGAGELFF	TGTGCCAGCAGACTAGCGGGAGGGGCCGGGGAGCTGTTTTTT
NA	TRBJ1-1	NA	TRBV25-1	CASSTQGINTEAFF	TGTGCCAGCAGTACACAGGGAATTAACACTGAAGCTTTCTTT
NA	TRBJ1-2	NA	TRBV2	CASSDRQGGGYGYTF	TGTGCCAGCAGTGACCGCCAGGGAGGAGGCTATGGCTACACCTTC
NA	TRBJ2-1	TRBD2	TRBV4-1	CASRMAGGPGNEQFF	TGCGCCAGCAGAATGGCGGGAGGGCCGGGGAATGAGCAGTTCTTC
NA	TRBJ1-1	TRBD1	TRBV29-1	CSVEQGARAFF	TGCAGCGTTGAACAGGGGGCGAGAGCTTTCTTT
NA	TRBJ2-1	NA	TRBV4-2	CASSQELVVDEQFF	TGTGCCAGCAGCCAAGAGTTAGTGGTCGATGAGCAGTTCTTC
once	TRBJ1-4	NA	TRBV18	CASSPPYGAGEKLFF	TGTGCCAGCTCACCACCTTACGGGGCCGGGGAAAAACTGTTTTTT
NA	TRBJ2-1	TRBD2	TRBV9	CASSAPIPGLAGHEQFF	TGTGCCAGCAGCGCCCCCATACCGGGACTAGCGGGTCATGAGCAGTTCTTC
NA	TRBJ2-7	NA	TRBV11-1	CASSALLPRGGSYEQYF	TGTGCCAGCAGCGCACTCCTACCCCGAGGCGGCTCCTACGAGCAGTACTTC
NA	TRBJ2-7	NA	TRBV5-6	CASSLGLGSSYEQYF	TGTGCCAGCAGCTTGGGGCTGGGTAGCTCCTACGAGCAGTACTTC
NA	TRBJ2-1	TRBD2	TRBV10-3	CATLAGISYNEQFF	TGTGCCACCCTAGCGGGGATCTCCTACAATGAGCAGTTCTTC
NA	TRBJ2-4	NA	TRBV6-1	CASSVRFFQGQYF	TGTGCCAGCAGTGTACGGTTTTTTCAGGGACAGTACTTC
NA	TRBJ1-2	TRBD1	TRBV27	CASRDRVGVYGYTF	TGTGCCAGCAGGGACAGGGTCGGGGTCTATGGCTACACCTTC
NA	TRBJ2-7	TRBD2	TRBV5-1	CASSPGTSGSEEQYF	TGCGCCAGCAGCCCTGGGACTAGCGGGAGTGAAGAGCAGTACTTC
NA	TRBJ2-1	NA	TRBV18	CASSLATYNEQFF	TGTGCCAGCTCGCTAGCGACTTACAATGAGCAGTTCTTC
NA	TRBJ2-7	TRBD1	TRBV7-6	CASSPTGTGGFEQYF	TGTGCCAGCAGCCCTACCGGGACAGGGGGCTTCGAGCAGTACTTC
once	TRBJ2-1	TRBD1	TRBV6-1	CASSSTGTGIHEQFF	TGTGCCAGCAGTTCAACCGGGACAGGGATCCATGAGCAGTTCTTC
NA	TRBJ2-1	NA	TRBV28	CASSAGDSYNEQFF	TGTGCCAGCAGTGCTGGGGACTCTTACAATGAGCAGTTCTTC
NA	TRBJ1-1	NA	TRBV19	CASSISRTNTEAFF	TGTGCCAGTAGTATAAGTCGGACGAACACTGAAGCTTTCTTT
NA	TRBJ1-5	NA	TRBV9	CASSVEGGPNQPQHF	TGTGCCAGCAGCGTGGAGGGAGGGCCCAATCAGCCCCAGCATTTT
NA	TRBJ2-1	NA	TRBV11-2	CASSRDRQNEQFF	TGTGCCAGCAGCCGCGACCGACAGAATGAGCAGTTCTTC
NA	TRBJ2-2	NA	TRBV5-1	CASSPTGNTGELFF	TGCGCCAGCAGCCCTACAGGGAACACCGGGGAGCTGTTTTTT